This T cell receptor (beta chain) was observed in a study of CD8 T cells in ankylosing spondylitis (dated by TCRdb to about 2017). Background on the whole study: The study set out to find disease-linked TCR variants by profiling T cell receptor beta repertoires in ankylosing spondylitis patients and healthy donors. The full study cohort comprised 20 to 30 ankylosing spondylitis patients and about a hundred healthy donors. Samples of peripheral blood were taken, and for ankylosing spondylitis patients, synovial fluid was collected as well.

Sequencing was carried out with an Illumina HiSeq 2500. Quantitative 5'-RACE with molecular barcodes was used to prepare TCR beta libraries. The authors processed their data as follows. Disease-linked TCR variants were identified with a new computational method built on a probabilistic model of VDJ rearrangement. TCRdb applied fastp at Q25 and MiXCR to the public reads, then kept only in-frame beta chains. Every CDR3 protein is listed once, alongside the most common genes and DNA of its rows. The V and J calls were not made by the authors but by TCRdb's processing. The sample data list some 38,000 distinct CDR3 sequences, and 10% of these were observed just once. In total, the top ten clones hold roughly 15% of the sample. Results the study describes overall, beyond this receptor: Some motif variants were previously reported in synovial fluid and blood of reactive arthritis patients, suggesting common disease-initiation mechanisms. A TCR beta motif of 7 or 8 highly homologous amino acid variants appeared characteristic of blood from ankylosing spondylitis patients. In peripheral blood, the disease-linked clones were found at relatively low frequencies and had a CD8+ phenotype. Significant enrichment of the disease-linked clones was reported in matched synovial fluid samples from ankylosing spondylitis patients.

CDR1 and CDR2, looked up from the germline V gene, are KGHSH and LQKENI. The CDR3 sequence holds 13 residues, the cysteine and phenylalanine included. Only the CDR3 DNA stays, 39 bases, in frame from base 1. Deletion took 8 bases off V and 10 bases off J, with a span of 15 bases between the germline ends. The sample holds many counts of this clonotype. Which antigen it targets is not known. No base qualities exist here, and no much larger clone lies one base off it. The sample consisted of blood, either unsorted or a sorted T cell fraction (not recorded which). This receptor chain uses TRBV18 and TRBJ1-6; the D gene is perhaps TRBD1, on 6 matching bases. This clonotype was obtained from a male donor with ankylosing spondylitis or in good health (not recorded which). Here is the DNA: TGTGCCAGCACACAGGGTGAGGGGTCACCCCTCCACTTT. It encodes CASTQGEGSPLHF.